A selection of T cell receptor beta chains follows, all from one sample in a study of beta chain features in type 1 diabetes. Some clones are missing from TCRdb's copy, which holds only in-frame ones; the method was immunoSEQ multiplex PCR. This sample carries fewer than 350,000 clones, approximately 15% of them seen once, and the ten largest clones take less than 0.02%. The sample comprised naive CD4+ T cells from blood. The receptors here all came from a man between 18 and 29 years old with type 1 diabetes. Both conserved end residues are part of each CDR3. The D gene is left open where the match is weak. Some rows mark clone size as missing; the rest say once, few, many or name a class of expanded clone.

size	V	D	J	DNA	CDR3
few	TRBV6-1	TRBD2	TRBJ2-5	TGTGCCAGCAGTAGCGGGAGGTTAGGAGAGACCCAGTACTTC	CASSSGRLGETQYF
few	TRBV6-1	.	TRBJ1-1	TGTGCCAGCAGTGTGTGGGGAGACACTGAAGCTTTCTTT	CASSVWGDTEAFF
.	TRBV6-5	TRBD1	TRBJ2-7	TGTGCCAGCAGACCTGGACAGGGGAAGCAGTACTTC	CASRPGQGKQYF
.	TRBV2	.	TRBJ2-2	TGTGCCAGCAGTCGTCGGGAGTTCGCCGGGGAGCTGTTTTTT	CASSRREFAGELFF
few	TRBV15	.	TRBJ2-7	TGTGCCACCAGCACCCGCCTCCTCCCGGCCGGGGAATTCTACGAGCAGTACTTC	CATSTRLLPAGEFYEQYF
few	TRBV7-9	TRBD1	TRBJ2-7	TGTGCCAGCAGTCGAGGCATGGGACAGGGTCTTGTCGAGCAGTACTTC	CASSRGMGQGLVEQYF
few	TRBV29-1	.	TRBJ2-7	TGCAGCGTGGGGGGGCAGGGGAGGTTTTCAGGCGAGCAGTACTTC	CSVGGQGRFSGEQYF
.	TRBV5-1	.	TRBJ2-2	TGCGCCAGCACAGACGCGGCCACCGGGGAGCTGTTTTTT	CASTDAATGELFF
.	TRBV29-1	TRBD1	TRBJ2-3	TGCAGCGTTTCGGGCAGGGGGCGAGATACGCAGTATTTT	CSVSGRGRDTQYF
few	TRBV4-1	TRBD1	TRBJ2-2	TGCGCCAGCAGCCAATTGGGACAGGGTACCGGGGAGCTGTTTTTT	CASSQLGQGTGELFF
few	TRBV5-1	TRBD2	TRBJ2-3	TGCGCCAGCAGCTTGGGACTAGCGGCTAGCACAGATACGCAGTATTTT	CASSLGLAASTDTQYF
few	TRBV9	TRBD2	TRBJ2-5	TGTGCCAGCAGCGTAGGGGCCGGGGGGGCGCTAGCCCAAGAGACCCAGTACTTC	CASSVGAGGALAQETQYF
few	TRBV7-9	.	TRBJ1-1	TGTGCCAGCAGCCCTACTGAAGCTTTCTTT	CASSPTEAFF
.	TRBV25-1	.	TRBJ1-1	TGTGCCAGCAGTGGCAGGGTATCCGGCACTGAAGCTTTCTTT	CASSGRVSGTEAFF
.	TRBV23-1	.	TRBJ2-7	TGCGCCAGCAGTCCGAGGGCGCAGGCCTACGAGCAGTACTTC	CASSPRAQAYEQYF
few	TRBV9	TRBD1	TRBJ2-3	TGTGCCAGCAGCGTAGGAGTAGTGGGGACAGGTTCGCAGTATTTT	CASSVGVVGTGSQYF
.	TRBV27	TRBD2	TRBJ2-1	TGTGCCAGCAGAAGCGGGAGCCTATCCTACAATGAGCAGTTCTTC	CASRSGSLSYNEQFF
few	TRBV18	.	TRBJ2-7	TGTGCCAGCTCCCCCGCCTGGGGAGCCTACGAGCAGTACTTC	CASSPAWGAYEQYF
.	TRBV18	.	TRBJ1-1	TGTGCCAGCTCAATACAGGGGAACACTGAAGCTTTCTTT	CASSIQGNTEAFF
.	TRBV5-8	.	TRBJ2-4	TGTGCCAGCAGCCCCTGGCAGGAAAACATTCAGTACTTC	CASSPWQENIQYF
few	TRBV5-1	.	TRBJ2-1	TGCGCCAGCAGCACGCGGCCCTACAATGAGCAGTTCTTC	CASSTRPYNEQFF
few	TRBV18	TRBD1	TRBJ1-2	TGTGCCAGCTCTTCGGGACAGGGAAATGGCTACACCTTC	CASSSGQGNGYTF
.	TRBV19	.	TRBJ2-3	TGTGCCAGTAGTAGATCACGGGAGACAGATACGCAGTATTTT	CASSRSRETDTQYF
few	TRBV30	TRBD1	TRBJ1-4	TGTGCCTGGAGTGAACAGGGGGCTGAAAAACTGTTTTTT	CAWSEQGAEKLFF
few	TRBV9	TRBD1	TRBJ2-7	TGTGCCAGCAGCGCATCGGGACAGCCCTACGAGCAGTACTTC	CASSASGQPYEQYF
few	TRBV18	.	TRBJ2-7	TGTGCCAGCTCACCACCCCAGCGGGTCCCCTACGAGCAGTACTTC	CASSPPQRVPYEQYF
.	TRBV7-2	.	TRBJ2-4	TGTGCCAGCAGCTTAGCGCTGGTGGGACAACAGTACTTC	CASSLALVGQQYF
few	TRBV29-1	TRBD1	TRBJ1-1	TGCAGCGTCCATACTGGACAGGGGGACACTGAAGCTTTCTTT	CSVHTGQGDTEAFF
.	TRBV5-1	TRBD2	TRBJ2-5	TGCGCCAGCAGCTTGGGGACTAGCGGAGAGACCCAGTACTTC	CASSLGTSGETQYF
few	TRBV27	.	TRBJ1-6	TGTGCCAGCAGTTTGTTACGGGGACTAAATTCACCCCTCCACTTT	CASSLLRGLNSPLHF
few	TRBV28	.	TRBJ1-2	TGTGCCAGCAGTGTCCACGGTGGTGGCTACACCTTC	CASSVHGGGYTF
few	TRBV5-4	TRBD1	TRBJ1-2	TGTGCCAGCAGTTCCCGACAGGGTGACTATGGCTACACCTTC	CASSSRQGDYGYTF
.	TRBV2	.	TRBJ1-5	TGTGCCAGCAGTGATGCGGCTCCGAGGAGCAATCAGCCCCAGCATTTT	CASSDAAPRSNQPQHF
.	TRBV29-1	.	TRBJ2-3	TGCAGCTCCAGGGGTTCTTCCACAGATACGCAGTATTTT	CSSRGSSTDTQYF
few	TRBV27	TRBD2	TRBJ2-1	TGTGCCAGCAGTTCCCTCGGGAGGTCATACAATGAGCAGTTCTTC	CASSSLGRSYNEQFF
.	TRBV30	TRBD1	TRBJ1-4	TGTGCCTGGAGTGTACGAGGGGGCGGTGAAAAACTGTTTTTT	CAWSVRGGGEKLFF
.	TRBV6-6	.	TRBJ2-5	TGTGCCAGCAGCCGGGGTTGGTCCGGCCAAGAGACCCAGTACTTC	CASSRGWSGQETQYF
.	TRBV9	.	TRBJ1-2	TGTGCCAGCAGCGTAGACCGGAACTATGGCTACACCTTC	CASSVDRNYGYTF
.	TRBV18	TRBD1	TRBJ2-7	TGTGCCAGCTCCCCGGGGGACAGGAGCTCCTACGAGCAGTACTTC	CASSPGDRSSYEQYF
.	TRBV27	.	TRBJ1-2	TGTGCCAGCAGTGCAGACAGAAGGGGCTATGGCTACACCTTC	CASSADRRGYGYTF
.	TRBV30	TRBD2	TRBJ2-3	TGTGCCTGGAGTGTAAGCGGGGGGGATACGCAGTATTTT	CAWSVSGGDTQYF
.	TRBV5-4	.	TRBJ2-5	TGTGCCAGCAGCCCAAGACAGTTCTCCCAAGAGACCCAGTACTTC	CASSPRQFSQETQYF
.	TRBV29-1	.	TRBJ2-3	TGCAGCGTTGGGTCCCTTAGCGGCCCCACAGATACGCAGTATTTT	CSVGSLSGPTDTQYF
.	TRBV2	TRBD1	TRBJ2-2	TGTGCCAGCGGTCTAGACAGGGACACCGGGGAGCTGTTTTTT	CASGLDRDTGELFF
few	TRBV7-2	TRBD1	TRBJ2-1	TGTGCCAGCAGCCCCCAGACAGGGGGGAATGAGCAGTTCTTC	CASSPQTGGNEQFF
few	TRBV29-1	.	TRBJ1-1	TGCAGCGTTGAACGTCGGTATTCGAACACTGAAGCTTTCTTT	CSVERRYSNTEAFF
few	TRBV9	.	TRBJ2-2	TGTGCCAGCAGCGTAGGGGGCCTTAACACCGGGGAGCTGTTTTTT	CASSVGGLNTGELFF
.	TRBV7-2	.	TRBJ2-3	TGTGCCAGCAGCTTAACTCCTTCAGATACGCAGTATTTT	CASSLTPSDTQYF
.	TRBV9	TRBD2	TRBJ2-3	TGTGCCAGCAGCTTCCTGACGGGGGGTCGCACAGATACGCAGTATTTT	CASSFLTGGRTDTQYF
few	TRBV2	TRBD1	TRBJ1-5	TGTGCCAGCAGTGAAAACAGGGGAGGCAATCAGCCCCAGCATTTT	CASSENRGGNQPQHF
.	TRBV2	.	TRBJ1-2	TGTGCCAGCAGGGCCGGGACATCCGCTCGGGGCTACACCTTC	CASRAGTSARGYTF
.	TRBV5-6	TRBD2	TRBJ2-5	TGTGCCAGCAGCTTGGCCCTAGCGGGAGCAGAGACCCAGTACTTC	CASSLALAGAETQYF
few	TRBV7-2	.	TRBJ2-5	TGTGCCAGCAGCTTGACCCTCCTAGCGCCCCACGGGACCCAGTACTTC	CASSLTLLAPHGTQYF
few	TRBV6-5	.	TRBJ2-1	TGTGCCAGCAGTTACTCGAAGAGGAATGAGCAGTTCTTC	CASSYSKRNEQFF
.	TRBV5-1	.	TRBJ2-1	TGCGCCAGCAGCACGGCGGGGACGAGCTCCTACAATGAGCAGTTCTTC	CASSTAGTSSYNEQFF
.	TRBV7-2	TRBD2	TRBJ2-1	TGTGCCAGCACCCGAGCGGGAGACTCCTACAATGAGCAGTTCTTC	CASTRAGDSYNEQFF
few	TRBV29-1	.	TRBJ2-7	TGCAGCGTTGGTGGACTGGAGAGGCGCGAGCAGTACTTC	CSVGGLERREQYF
.	TRBV6-1	TRBD1	TRBJ2-7	TGTGCCACCTCGGGACAGGGACCCTACGAGCAGTACTTC	CATSGQGPYEQYF